This entry lists 8 T cell receptor beta chains sequenced from one sample in a study of T cells expressing NK-cell markers. TCRdb reprocessed the 5' RACE reads and reports one entry per CDR3 protein, with no DNA. This sample's clone table lists a few hundred thousand distinct CDR3 sequences. Sequenced sample: blood T cells: a sorted CD56 or NKG2C T cell subset, CD4+ or CD8+ T cells, or bulk PBMC T cells (not recorded which). The receptors derive from a man aged 18-75 years in good health.

The rearrangement joins TRBV20-1 to TRBJ2-5; checking the TCRdb D call of TRBD2 is not possible without DNA. CDR3 length: 17 amino acids. Looked up from germline, CDR1 is DFQATT and CDR2 is SNEGSKA (reference sequence). The CDR3 loop is CSARVILGISGKETQYF.

The gene calls are TRBV28 and TRBJ2-7; TCRdb's assignment of TRBD1 cannot be checked, as there is no DNA. The CDR3 has 14 amino acids. Germline values: CDR1 MDHEN, CDR2 SYDVKM. CDR3: CASSWTGLLYEQYF.

The V and J genes are TRBV5-1 and TRBJ1-2; TCRdb returns TRBD1, unconfirmable since there is no DNA. Germline V gene sequence: CDR1 SGHRS, CDR2 YFSETQ. The CDR3 has 15 residues. The CDR3 sequence is CASREAGRGFYGYTF.

V is TRBV5-1 and J is TRBJ1-1; TCRdb picks TRBD1, but there is no DNA to check that call. The V gene's germline CDR1 is SGHRS and CDR2 YFSETQ. The CDR3 runs to 14 residues. CDR3 amino acids: CASSGTGFFAEAFF.

The chain combines TRBV7-3 with TRBJ2-1; absent DNA, TCRdb's TRBD1 call cannot be checked. CDR3 length: 18 residues. The germline gives CDR1 SGHTA, CDR2 FQGTGA. The CDR3 sequence: CASTLGPPGTGVINEQFF. The entire variable domain, with the rest obtained from reference TRBV7-3 and TRBJ2-1, is as follows: GAGVSQTPSNKVTEKGKYVELRCDPISGHTALYWYRQSLGQGPEFLIYFQGTGAADDSGLPNDRFFAVRPEGSVSTLKIQRTERGDSAVYLCASTLGPPGTGVINEQFFGPGTRLTVL.

The chain carries TRBV6-4 and TRBJ1-6. Germline loops: CDR1 MRHNA, CDR2 SNTAGT. This CDR3 has 14 residues. The CDR3 spells CASSVGSERSPLHF.

The CDR3 is CASSRETGGASAKNIQYF. The J gene is TRBJ2-4, the V gene TRBV4-2; TCRdb calls TRBD1, which cannot be checked without DNA. The CDR3 covers 18 residues. Germline values: CDR1 LGHNA, CDR2 YNFKEQ.

V gene TRBV5-3 combines with J gene TRBJ2-3; TCRdb calls TRBD2, which cannot be checked without DNA. TRBV5-3 is flagged as an ORF with uncertain function. The length of the CDR3 is 14 residues. The CDR3 region is CARRTSGATDTQYF.